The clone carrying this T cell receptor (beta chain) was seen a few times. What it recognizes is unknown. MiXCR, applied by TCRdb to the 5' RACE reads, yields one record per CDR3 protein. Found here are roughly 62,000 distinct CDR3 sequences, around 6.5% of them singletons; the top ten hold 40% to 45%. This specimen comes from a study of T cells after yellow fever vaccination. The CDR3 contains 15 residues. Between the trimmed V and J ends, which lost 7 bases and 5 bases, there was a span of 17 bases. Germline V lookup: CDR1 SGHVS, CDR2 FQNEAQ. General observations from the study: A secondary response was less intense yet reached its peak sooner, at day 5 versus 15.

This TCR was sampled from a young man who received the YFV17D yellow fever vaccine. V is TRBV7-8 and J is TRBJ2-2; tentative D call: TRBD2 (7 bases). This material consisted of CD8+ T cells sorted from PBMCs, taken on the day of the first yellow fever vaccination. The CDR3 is CASNKRGGRTGELFF. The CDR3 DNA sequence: TGTGCCAGCAACAAGAGGGGGGGAAGGACCGGGGAGCTGTTTTTT.